This TCR beta chain appears in the sequencing data of a study of monozygotic twins with inflammatory bowel disease (dated by TCRdb to between 2018 and 2020). Concerning the study at large: A total of some 28 monozygotic twin pairs were included in the full study, comprising nine German pairs (four IBD-concordant, five IBD-discordant) and 19 IBD-discordant Danish pairs. The search for disease-associated traits relied mainly on comparing IBD patients with their genetically identical healthy co-twins within discordant pairs. Each individual had, on average, about 151 000 unique TCRalpha sequences and 181 000 unique TCRbeta sequences available for analysis. The paper's findings and limits, for the study overall: Different T cell subtypes could not be distinguished in the analysis. Repertoire similarity did not differ between concordant and discordant twins, which could be due to limited statistical power. IBD patients shared fewer clonotypes with other individuals than healthy twins did, most markedly in patients showing signs of disease activity. Background noise and inter-individual variability may have been introduced into the repertoires by the differing immunosuppressive treatments among patients. No single strong signal or clonotype linked to IBD turned up in the results, so the idea that one exists was not supported. TCRbeta repertoire diversity, by inverse Simpson index, was decreased in IBD patients compared with their healthy co-twins.

Remarks on this clonotype: Its cognate antigen has yet to be identified.

From each donor, an approximately 2.4 ml peripheral blood sample was drawn into PAXgene tubes and stored at -80 degrees C. Without any T cell sorting, total RNA was extracted from whole blood using the PAXgene blood miRNA kit on an automated QIAcube. Peripheral blood from monozygotic twin pairs who were concordant or discordant for inflammatory bowel disease underwent deep TCRalpha and TCRbeta repertoire profiling using unique molecular barcoding. Smoking habits were recorded for all twin pairs, and individuals were classified as current, former or never smokers. The cysteine opens and the phenylalanine closes a CDR3 of 15 amino acids. The DNA is unrecorded. Sequences ENHRY (CDR1) and SYGVKD (CDR2) are obtained from the germline V gene. The library was prepared using 5' RACE. For each TCR library, 3,500 to 4,000 ng of total RNA was used. For each sample, cDNA synthesis was carried out in eight separate reactions using SMARTScribe reverse transcriptase. Unique molecular identifiers containing a 6-nucleotide sample barcode were introduced through template switching during cDNA synthesis. Two nested PCRs of around 15 and 10 cycles amplified the TCRalpha and TCRbeta cDNA, and bead purification followed each PCR. Before amplification, the cDNA was treated with uracil DNA-glycosylase and purified using the QIAquick PCR purification kit. The second PCR added Illumina TruSeq-compatible adapters along with sample-specific barcodes. TapeStation and Qubit were used to check library quality and concentration, and 5 ng of each library was pooled. The pooled libraries were sequenced with 2 x 100 bp reads and custom sequencing primers on an Illumina HiSeq2500 single-index Rapid Run. Per the authors' processing: PCR and sequencing errors were corrected by UMI-based consensus assembly using MiGEC version 1.2.6. MiXCR version 2.1.1 handled V(D)J alignment, clonotype assembly and CDR3 extraction. To normalise gene usage, clonotype sharing and MAIT/NKT TCR abundance, the analysis used the top 1000, 10 000 and 20 000 clonotypes per sample. After downsampling to 27 000 UMIs, diversity was calculated as the inverse Simpson index using the vegan R package. Paired Mann-Whitney U tests on discordant twin pairs were used, with Benjamini-Hochberg multiple-testing correction. TCRdb reprocessed the reads, so every CDR3 protein sequence counts as one entry and DNA is not shown. What appears here as the V and J calls and clone size reflects TCRdb's work, not the paper's. This sample's table has entries for approximately 150,000 distinct CDR3 sequences. The ten largest clones take up 7.4% of the sample.

The sequence is built from TRBV10-3 and TRBJ1-2; no DNA is available, so the TRBD1 call from TCRdb remains unchecked. The clonotype comes from a human donor with ulcerative colitis or Crohn's disease, or a healthy co-twin of an affected twin (not recorded which). Specimen: blood. This receptor carries the CDR3 CATRPMGQGVGGYTF.